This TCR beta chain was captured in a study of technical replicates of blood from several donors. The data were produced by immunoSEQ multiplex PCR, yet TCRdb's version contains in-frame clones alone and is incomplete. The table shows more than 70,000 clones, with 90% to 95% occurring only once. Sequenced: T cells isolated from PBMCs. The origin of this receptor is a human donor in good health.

CDR3 protein: CASSRDSRSSYEQYF. DNA of the CDR3: TGTGCCAGCTCCCGGGACAGCAGAAGCTCCTACGAGCAGTACTTC. The chain carries TRBV18 and TRBJ2-7; 7 bases align to TRBD1. This CDR3 comprises 15 residues. Germline V gene lookup returns CDR1 KGHSH and CDR2 LQKENI. Trimming took 6 bases from V and 0 from J; bases not matched to a gene: 8.